The clone carrying this T cell receptor beta chain was found many times. Germline V gene data show CDR1 as MNHEY and CDR2 as SMNVEV (reference sequence). This CDR3 region has 15 residues. Trimming took 6 bases from V and 4 from J, leaving 19 bases between them. This specimen comes from a study of Graves' ophthalmopathy and Graves' hyperthyroidism. As diagnostic evidence, clinical symptoms, serum thyroxine, TRAb, thyroid ultrasound and orbital computed tomography were relied upon. Beta-chain TCR CDR3 regions were amplified from RNA transcripts. First-round RT-PCR employed HTBI primers, with a second-round multiplex PCR after it. In TCRdb, the multiplex PCR reads were re-called with MiXCR into one record per CDR3 protein. The sample lists hundreds of thousands of distinct CDR3 sequences; under 25% were seen once.

V gene TRBV27 combines with J gene TRBJ2-7; the D gene could be TRBD1 or TRBD2 (5 bases each). Sequencing was done on a sample of peripheral blood. This TCR derives from a woman aged 18-29 years with stable Graves' hyperthyroidism. Here the CDR3 reads CASSPLGAGSYEQYF. The DNA of the CDR3 is TGTGCCAGCAGCCCCCTCGGGGCAGGGAGTTACGAGCAGTACTTC.